This T cell receptor (beta chain) emerged from a study of blood T cell repertoires in COVID-19. The overall study: Italy, Spain and the United States were the sources of the convalescent and acute COVID-19 samples. T cells, B-cell-depleted T cells, or PBMCs provided the cDNA or gDNA that served as material.

V lost 0 bases, J lost 9 bases, and 13 bases lay in between. Germline CDR1 is SGHRS and CDR2 is YFSETQ. The CDR3 length is 14 residues. As processed by the authors: Reference gene primer amplification gave estimated nucleated cell counts. Profiled with immunoSEQ multiplex PCR; TCRdb holds only in-frame clones, not every one. That table furnishes V, J and clone size, whereas the DNA furnished D and trimming. Here the sample spans about 64,000 clones, just over 90% being singletons. This chain connects TRBV5-1 to TRBJ2-1, with D tentatively TRBD2 (5 bases). The sequence was collected from a human donor in a cohort sampled during active COVID-19. The sequencing sample was made of peripheral blood. DNA of the CDR3: TGCGCCAGCAGCTTGGAGTCCGGGATGGGTGAGCAGTTCTTC. Encoded protein: CASSLESGMGEQFF.